This TCR beta chain appears in the sequencing data of a study of blood T cell repertoires in COVID-19. The wider study: Samples of COVID-19 (acute and convalescent) were obtained from the United States, Italy and Spain.

Allocation to cohorts depended on clinical history reported by the participants. Either two negative PCRs, clearance, or symptom resolution qualified Cohort 3 donors as recovered. The V gene end was trimmed by 1 base and the J gene end by 8 bases; junction bases not matched to a gene: 7. The CDR3 is made up of 15 amino acids. Looked up from germline, CDR1 is SGDLS and CDR2 is YYNGEE. The repertoire was sequenced with immunoSEQ multiplex PCR; TCRdb's copy has only in-frame clones and lacks some. The table includes some 500,000 clones, around 89% detected once. The TCR sequence derives from a woman aged 40 to 50 who had recovered from COVID-19. This sequence joins TRBV9 and TRBJ2-2; 8 positions match TRBD1. The material sequenced was PBMCs or T cells enriched from blood (not recorded which). CDR3 region: CASSVSPGGSGELFF. The CDR3 coding sequence is TGTGCCAGCAGCGTATCCCCAGGGGGCAGTGGGGAGCTGTTTTTT. The full variable domain, rest sourced from reference TRBV9 and TRBJ2-2, is DSGVTQTPKHLITATGQRVTLRCSPRSGDLSVYWYQQSLDQGLQFLIQYYNGEERAKGNILERFSAQQFPDLHSELNLSSLELGDSALYFCASSVSPGGSGELFFGEGSRLTVL.